The 2 T cell receptor beta chains below all came from one sample that was sequenced in a study of molecular identifiers for immune sequencing clone quantification. TCRdb ran MiXCR on the PCR reads and lists one entry per CDR3 protein. The repertoire includes hundreds of thousands of distinct CDR3 sequences, 25% of them detected once, and 0.7% to 0.95% sits in the top ten. The sequenced sample was naive CD8+ T cells from blood, with Jurkat cell RNA spiked in. Subset given: FACS-sorted CD8+CD4-CCR7+CD45RA+ naive T cells. The receptor source for this set is a human donor in good health. Some libraries in this study had Jurkat cell RNA spiked in.

The sample holds a few counts of this clonotype. This may stem from a read error, because a much larger clone lies one nucleotide away. J is TRBJ2-1 and V is TRBV7-2; a possible D gene is TRBD1 (6 bases). The length of the CDR3 is 12 residues. Germline-derived CDR1 and CDR2 are SGHTA and FQGNSA. This CDR3 is CAGSQGGNEQFF. DNA of the CDR3: TGCGCCGGCAGCCAAGGGGGCAATGAGCAGTTCTTC.

This clonotype was seen repeatedly, ten times or more. The genes are TRBV5-5 and TRBJ1-1, with TRBD1 as a possible D gene (5 bases). CDR1 and CDR2 from the germline V gene are SGHKS and YYEKEE (reference sequence). The CDR3 has 13 amino acids. The V end was cut by 2 bases, the J end by 5 bases, with 10 bases between. The CDR3 here is CASSFDGGTEAFF. CDR3 coding DNA: TGTGCCAGCAGCTTCGACGGGGGGACTGAAGCTTTCTTT.